Listed below are T cell receptor beta chains from one sample, sequenced in a study of Graves' ophthalmopathy and Graves' hyperthyroidism. Via MiXCR, TCRdb re-called the multiplex PCR reads, giving one row per CDR3 protein. This table holds a few hundred thousand distinct CDR3 sequences, under 25% found once. The sample comprised peripheral blood. These TCRs come from a woman in her forties or fifties with Graves' ophthalmopathy. CDR3s include the opening cysteine and the closing phenylalanine or tryptophan. A D gene is named only where the DNA matches it firmly. Expanded clones are given a class, and other clones once, few, many or no size at all.

>.|TRBJ2-7|TRBV2|many
CATRDPGYEQYF
TGTGCCACCCGGGATCCTGGATACGAGCAGTACTTC
>.|TRBJ1-2|TRBV3-1|many
CASSQARNYGYTF
TGTGCCAGCAGCCAAGCTCGAAACTATGGCTACACCTTC
>TRBD2|TRBJ2-7|TRBV7-3|many
CASSLGGREDEQYF
TGTGCCAGCAGCTTAGGCGGGAGAGAGGACGAGCAGTACTTC
>.|TRBJ2-4|TRBV28|.
CASRETGPKNIQYF
TGTGCCAGCAGAGAGACAGGACCCAAAAACATTCAGTACTTC
>TRBD1|TRBJ1-1|TRBV20-1|few
CSGRTGMTEAFF
TGCAGTGGCCGGACAGGGATGACTGAAGCTTTCTTT
>.|TRBJ1-5|TRBV20-1|many
CSARSSNQPQHF
TGCAGTGCCCGCTCCAGCAATCAGCCCCAGCATTTT
>.|TRBJ1-1|TRBV6-2/TRBV6-3|many
CASSYSPTEAFF
TGTGCCAGCAGTTACTCCCCCACTGAAGCTTTCTTT
>TRBD1|TRBJ2-1|TRBV6-1|.
CASSVARGRQNEQFF
TGTGCCAGCAGTGTGGCGAGGGGGCGGCAGAATGAGCAGTTCTTC
>.|TRBJ1-1|TRBV24-1|many
CATSDAGTTEAFF
TGTGCCACCAGTGATGCCGGGACAACTGAAGCTTTCTTT
>TRBD2|TRBJ2-7|TRBV12-3/TRBV12-4|.
CASSSLAGALQYF
TGTGCCAGCAGCTCTCTAGCGGGAGCACTGCAGTACTTC
>.|TRBJ2-7|TRBV7-2|many
CASSLWSAVTYEQYF
TGTGCCAGCAGCTTATGGTCGGCCGTCACCTACGAGCAGTACTTC